The entry below describes one T cell receptor (beta chain). Its antigen is unidentified. The CDR3 loop spans 16 amino acids. V was clipped by 2 bases and J by 0 bases; unmatched bases: 4. The data are from a study of T cells in Graves' hyperthyroidism and ophthalmopathy. Whole-study results and caveats: Blood shared most expanded thyroid clonotypes above 0.001.

Graves' hyperthyroidism showing no ophthalmopathy progression within 18 months was considered stable. The PBMCs were taken from less than 11 ml of fresh peripheral blood. Amplified TCR beta CDR3 regions derived from RNA transcripts. In the first-round RT-PCR of the TCR CDR3, the HTBI primer set was used. MiXCR, run by TCRdb on the multiplex PCR reads, gives a single entry per CDR3 protein. This sample has 300,000 or so distinct CDR3 sequences, with around a fifth found just once. The rearrangement links TRBV12-3 or TRBV12-4 to TRBJ1-1, with TRBD1 matching over 9 bases. What was sequenced was blood. This receptor was obtained from a woman aged 50 to 65 with Graves' hyperthyroidism. DNA for the CDR3: TGTGCCAGCAGTTTATCGGGACAGGGTTTGAACACTGAAGCTTTCTTT. Translation: CASSLSGQGLNTEAFF.